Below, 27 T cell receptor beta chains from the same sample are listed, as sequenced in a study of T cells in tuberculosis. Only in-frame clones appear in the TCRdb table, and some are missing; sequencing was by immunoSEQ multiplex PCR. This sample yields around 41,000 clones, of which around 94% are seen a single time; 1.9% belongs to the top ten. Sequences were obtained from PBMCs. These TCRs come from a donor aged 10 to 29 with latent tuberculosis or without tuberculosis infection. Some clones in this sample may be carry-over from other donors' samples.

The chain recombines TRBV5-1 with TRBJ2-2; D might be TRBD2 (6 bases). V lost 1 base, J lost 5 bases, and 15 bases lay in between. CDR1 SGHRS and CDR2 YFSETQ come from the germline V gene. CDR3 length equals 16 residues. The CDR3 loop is CASSLRSGVGTGELFF. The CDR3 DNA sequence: TGCGCCAGCAGCTTGCGTTCGGGAGTGGGGACCGGGGAGCTGTTTTTT.

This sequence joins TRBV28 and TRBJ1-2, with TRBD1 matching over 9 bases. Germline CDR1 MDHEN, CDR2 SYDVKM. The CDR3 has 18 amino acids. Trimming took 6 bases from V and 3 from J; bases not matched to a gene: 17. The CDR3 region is CASSPSPGQGEFDYGYTF. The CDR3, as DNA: TGTGCCAGCAGCCCCTCACCGGGACAGGGAGAATTCGACTATGGCTACACCTTC.

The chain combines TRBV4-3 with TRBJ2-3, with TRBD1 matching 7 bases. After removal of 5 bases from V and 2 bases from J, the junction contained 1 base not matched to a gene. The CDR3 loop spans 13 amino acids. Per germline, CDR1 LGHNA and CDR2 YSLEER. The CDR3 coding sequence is TGCGCCAGCAGCGGACAGGACACAGATACGCAGTATTTT. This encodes CASSGQDTDTQYF.

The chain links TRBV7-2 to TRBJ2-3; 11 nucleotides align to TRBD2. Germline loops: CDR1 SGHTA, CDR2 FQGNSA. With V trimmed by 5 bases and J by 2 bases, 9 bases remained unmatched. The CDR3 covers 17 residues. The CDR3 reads CASSPEASGRTTDTQYF. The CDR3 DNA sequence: TGTGCCAGCAGCCCAGAGGCTAGCGGGAGGACCACAGATACGCAGTATTTT.

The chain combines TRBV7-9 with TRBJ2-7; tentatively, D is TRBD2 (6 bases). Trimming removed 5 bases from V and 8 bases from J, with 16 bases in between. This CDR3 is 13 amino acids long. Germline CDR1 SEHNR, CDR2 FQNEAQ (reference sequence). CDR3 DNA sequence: TGTGCCAGCAGCCGCCTGCTAGCGCTCAAGCAGTACTTC. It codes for CASSRLLALKQYF. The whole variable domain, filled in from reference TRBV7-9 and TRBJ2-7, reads DTGVSQNPRHKITKRGQNVTFRCDPISEHNRLYWYRQTLGQGPEFLTYFQNEAQLEKSRLLSDRFSAERPKGSFSTLEIQRTEQGDSAMYLCASSRLLALKQYFGPGTRLTVT.

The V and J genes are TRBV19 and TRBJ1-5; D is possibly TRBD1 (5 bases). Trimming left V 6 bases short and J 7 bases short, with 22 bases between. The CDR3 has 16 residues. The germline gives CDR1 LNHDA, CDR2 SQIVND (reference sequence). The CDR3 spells CASSTTAIVRGQPQHF. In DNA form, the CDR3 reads TGTGCCAGTAGCACAACGGCGATTGTGCGGGGCCAGCCCCAGCATTTT.

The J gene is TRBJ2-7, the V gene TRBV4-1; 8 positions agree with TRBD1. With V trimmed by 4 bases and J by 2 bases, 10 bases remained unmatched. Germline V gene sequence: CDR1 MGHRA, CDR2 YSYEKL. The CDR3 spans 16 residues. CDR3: CASSPDSGQEPYEQYF. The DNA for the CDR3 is TGCGCCAGCAGCCCAGACTCGGGACAGGAGCCCTACGAGCAGTACTTC.

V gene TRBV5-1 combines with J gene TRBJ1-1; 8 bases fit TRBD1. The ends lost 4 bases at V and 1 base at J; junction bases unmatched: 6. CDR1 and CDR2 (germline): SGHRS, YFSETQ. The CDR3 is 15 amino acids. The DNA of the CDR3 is TGCGCCAGCAGCCCCTCCGGGACAGGGAACACTGAAGCTTTCTTT. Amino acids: CASSPSGTGNTEAFF.

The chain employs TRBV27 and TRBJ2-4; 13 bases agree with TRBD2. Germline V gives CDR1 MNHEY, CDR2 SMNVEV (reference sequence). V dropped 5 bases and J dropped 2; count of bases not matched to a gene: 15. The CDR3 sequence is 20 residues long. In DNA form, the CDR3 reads TGTGCCAGCAGTCCCATGGCACTAGCGGGAGGGCGGATAACCAAAAACATTCAGTACTTC. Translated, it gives CASSPMALAGGRITKNIQYF.

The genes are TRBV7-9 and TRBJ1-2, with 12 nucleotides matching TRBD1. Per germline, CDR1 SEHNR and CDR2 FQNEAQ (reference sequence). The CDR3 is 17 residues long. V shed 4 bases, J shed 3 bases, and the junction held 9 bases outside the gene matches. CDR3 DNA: TGTGCCAGCAGCTCCGGGACAGGGGGCCGAATTCACTATGGCTACACCTTC. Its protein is CASSSGTGGRIHYGYTF.

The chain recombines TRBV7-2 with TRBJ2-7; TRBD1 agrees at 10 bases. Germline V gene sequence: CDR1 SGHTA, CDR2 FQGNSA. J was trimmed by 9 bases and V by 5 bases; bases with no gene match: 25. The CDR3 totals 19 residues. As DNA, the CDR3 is TGTGCCAGCAGCCCCCGGGACAGGGGTCGACTAGTCCCCCTTCCGCGGCAGTACTTC. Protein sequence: CASSPRDRGRLVPLPRQYF.

CDR3 protein: CASSLAGGRGNEQYF. CDR3 sequence (DNA): TGTGCCAGCAGCTTAGCAGGAGGGCGAGGGAACGAGCAGTACTTC. The chain combines TRBV7-8 with TRBJ2-7, with TRBD2 as a possible D gene (6 bases). Trimming pared 0 bases from V and 5 bases from J, leaving 14 bases between. The CDR3 is 15 residues long. Germline loops: CDR1 SGHVS, CDR2 FQNEAQ.

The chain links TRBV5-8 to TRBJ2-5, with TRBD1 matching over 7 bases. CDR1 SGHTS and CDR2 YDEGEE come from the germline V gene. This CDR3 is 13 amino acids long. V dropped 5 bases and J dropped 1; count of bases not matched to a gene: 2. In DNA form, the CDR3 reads TGTGCCAGCAGGCGACAGGGCCAAGAGACCCAGTACTTC. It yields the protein CASRRQGQETQYF.

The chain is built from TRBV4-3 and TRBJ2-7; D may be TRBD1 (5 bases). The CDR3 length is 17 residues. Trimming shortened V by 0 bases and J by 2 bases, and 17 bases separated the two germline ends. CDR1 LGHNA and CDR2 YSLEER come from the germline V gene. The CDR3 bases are TGCGCCAGCAGCCAAGAATCAGGGTGGGGAAAGGCCTACGAGCAGTACTTC. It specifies CASSQESGWGKAYEQYF.

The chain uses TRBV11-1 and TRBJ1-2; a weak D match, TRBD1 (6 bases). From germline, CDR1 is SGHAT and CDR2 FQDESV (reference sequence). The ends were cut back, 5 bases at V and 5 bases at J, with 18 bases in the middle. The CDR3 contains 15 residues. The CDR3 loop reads CASSPGGALKYGYTF. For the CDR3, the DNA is TGTGCCAGCAGCCCCGGGGGGGCCTTAAAGTATGGCTACACCTTC.

This chain's CDR3 is CASGKVGQGETEAFF. Here the CDR3 DNA reads TGTGCTAGTGGCAAAGTGGGACAGGGGGAAACTGAAGCTTTCTTT. The rearrangement uses TRBV12-5 and TRBJ1-1, with 11 bases that match TRBD1. The germline V gene encodes CDR1 LGHNT and CDR2 FRNRAP. CDR3 length: 15 amino acids. The trim removed 6 bases at V and 5 bases at J, leaving 8 bases unmatched.

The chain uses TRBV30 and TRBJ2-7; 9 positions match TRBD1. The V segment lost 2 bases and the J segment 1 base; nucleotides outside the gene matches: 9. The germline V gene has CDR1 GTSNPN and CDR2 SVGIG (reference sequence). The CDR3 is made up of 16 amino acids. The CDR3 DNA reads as TGTGCCTGGAGTTGGCCCGGGACAGGGTATTCCTACGAGCAGTACTTC. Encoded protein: CAWSWPGTGYSYEQYF.

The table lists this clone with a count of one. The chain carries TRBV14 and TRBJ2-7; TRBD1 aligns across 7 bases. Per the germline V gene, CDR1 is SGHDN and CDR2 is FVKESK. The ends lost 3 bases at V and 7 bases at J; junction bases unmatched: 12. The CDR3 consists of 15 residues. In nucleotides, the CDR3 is TGTGCCAGCAGCCAGAGGACAGGTCGACAAACAGAGCAGTACTTC. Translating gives CASSQRTGRQTEQYF.

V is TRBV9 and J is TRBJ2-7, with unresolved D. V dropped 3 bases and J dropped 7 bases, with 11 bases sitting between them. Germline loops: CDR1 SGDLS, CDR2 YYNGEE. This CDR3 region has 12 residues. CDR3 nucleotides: TGTGCCAGCAGCGGCCGCGAAATGGAGCAGTACTTC. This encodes CASSGREMEQYF.

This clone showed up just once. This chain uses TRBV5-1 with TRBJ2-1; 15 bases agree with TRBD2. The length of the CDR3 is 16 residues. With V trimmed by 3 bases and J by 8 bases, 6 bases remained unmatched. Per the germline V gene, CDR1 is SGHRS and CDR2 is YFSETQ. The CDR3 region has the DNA TGCGCCAGCAGCTCCGGACTAGCGGGAGGGGGCGATGAGCAGTTCTTC. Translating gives CASSSGLAGGGDEQFF.

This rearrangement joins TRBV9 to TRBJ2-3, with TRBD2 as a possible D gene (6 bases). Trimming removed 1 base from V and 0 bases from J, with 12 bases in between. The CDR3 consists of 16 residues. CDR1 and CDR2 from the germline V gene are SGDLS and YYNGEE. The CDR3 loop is CASSVSGTPSTDTQYF. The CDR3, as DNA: TGTGCCAGCAGCGTATCCGGGACTCCTAGCACAGATACGCAGTATTTT.

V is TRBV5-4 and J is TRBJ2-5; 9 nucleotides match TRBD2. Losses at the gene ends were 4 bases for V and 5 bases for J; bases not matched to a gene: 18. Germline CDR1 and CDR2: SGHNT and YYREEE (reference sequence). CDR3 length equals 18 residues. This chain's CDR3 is CASSRISGSGGPGETQYF. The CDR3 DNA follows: TGTGCCAGCAGCCGAATTAGCGGGAGTGGGGGCCCAGGGGAGACCCAGTACTTC.

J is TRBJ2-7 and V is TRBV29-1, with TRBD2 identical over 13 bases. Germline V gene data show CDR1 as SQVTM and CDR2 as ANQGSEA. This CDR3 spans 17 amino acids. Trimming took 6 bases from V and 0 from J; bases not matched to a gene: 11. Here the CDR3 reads CSVAWTSGRGYSYEQYF. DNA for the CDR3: TGCAGCGTCGCATGGACTAGCGGGAGAGGATACTCCTACGAGCAGTACTTC.

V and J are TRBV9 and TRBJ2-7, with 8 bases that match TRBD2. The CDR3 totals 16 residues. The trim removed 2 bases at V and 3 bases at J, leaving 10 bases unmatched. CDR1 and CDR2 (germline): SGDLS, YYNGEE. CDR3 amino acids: CASSVSAGGLFYEQYF. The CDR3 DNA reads TGTGCCAGCAGCGTTTCGGCGGGAGGACTTTTCTACGAGCAGTACTTC.

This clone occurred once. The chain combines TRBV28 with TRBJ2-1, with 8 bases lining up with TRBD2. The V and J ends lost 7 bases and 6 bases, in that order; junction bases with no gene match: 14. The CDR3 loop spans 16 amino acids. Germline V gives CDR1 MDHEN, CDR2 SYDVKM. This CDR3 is CASKTPAGLGLNEQFF. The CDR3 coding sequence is TGTGCCAGCAAGACCCCCGCGGGACTAGGTCTCAATGAGCAGTTCTTC.

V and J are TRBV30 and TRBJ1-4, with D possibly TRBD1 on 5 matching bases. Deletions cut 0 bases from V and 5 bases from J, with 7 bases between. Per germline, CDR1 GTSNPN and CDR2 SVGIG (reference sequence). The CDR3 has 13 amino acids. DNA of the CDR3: TGTGCCTGGAGTGTAAGGGGCAATGAAAAACTGTTTTTT. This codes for CAWSVRGNEKLFF.

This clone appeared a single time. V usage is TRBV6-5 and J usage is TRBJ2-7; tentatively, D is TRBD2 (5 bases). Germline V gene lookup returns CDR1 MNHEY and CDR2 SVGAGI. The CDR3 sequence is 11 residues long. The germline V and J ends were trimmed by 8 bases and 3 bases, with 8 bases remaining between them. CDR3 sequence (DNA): TGTGCCAGCGGGAGAGACTACGAGCAGTACTTC. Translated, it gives CASGRDYEQYF.